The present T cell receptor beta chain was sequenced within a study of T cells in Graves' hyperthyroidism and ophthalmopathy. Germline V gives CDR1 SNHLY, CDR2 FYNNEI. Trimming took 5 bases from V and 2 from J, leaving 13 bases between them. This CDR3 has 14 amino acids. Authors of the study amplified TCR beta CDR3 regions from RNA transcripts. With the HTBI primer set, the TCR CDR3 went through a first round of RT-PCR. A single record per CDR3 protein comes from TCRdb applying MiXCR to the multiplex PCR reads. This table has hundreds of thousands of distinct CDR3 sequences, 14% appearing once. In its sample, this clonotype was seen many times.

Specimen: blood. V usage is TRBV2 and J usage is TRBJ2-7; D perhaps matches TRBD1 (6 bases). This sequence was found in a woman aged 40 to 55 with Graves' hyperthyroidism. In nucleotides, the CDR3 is TGTGCCAGCAGTCAGGGGTCACTCACCTACGAGCAGTACTTC. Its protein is CASSQGSLTYEQYF.